This T cell receptor (beta chain) was retrieved from a study of shared clonotypes between healthy human individuals. This CDR3 has 14 amino acids. Germline CDR1 SNHLY, CDR2 FYNNEI. V was pared by 4 bases and J by 4 bases, with 4 bases of the junction left unmatched. Sequenced by immunoSEQ multiplex PCR; TCRdb stores in-frame clones only, minus some. The sample lists millions of clones; about 95% were seen once. The chain joins TRBV2 to TRBJ2-5; 9 nucleotides match TRBD2. This receptor was taken from a man between 18 and 29 years old in good health. The specimen was naive CD4+ T cells sorted from blood. Stated subset: CD45RA+ positively selected. The CDR3 DNA follows: TGTGCCAGCAGTGTAGTTAGCGGGGGAGAGACCCAGTACTTC. Encoded protein: CASSVVSGGETQYF.